This T cell receptor (beta chain) was identified in a study of shared T cell receptors in the human thymus. Profiled with immunoSEQ multiplex PCR; TCRdb holds only in-frame clones, not every one. The sample lists 600,000 or so clones; more than 75% were seen once. The CDR3 spans 13 residues. The same specimen was also included in a second study, on human thymus T cells. According to that study: The people who donated were healthy Finnish babies having corrective surgery for congenital heart defects. Thymus pieces cut out during corrective heart surgery were the tissue that was used. Thymic and blood repertoires showed apparently biased V and J gene usage.

Sequenced input: thymocytes. V is TRBV7-5 and J is TRBJ1-5; the table calls TRBD1, which could not be checked here. TRBV7-5 is designated a pseudogene. The sequence derives from a boy younger than two with a congenital heart defect. DNA of the CDR3: TGTGTCAGAAGCTCGACAGGGGTTCAGCCCCAGCATTTT. Residues: CVRSSTGVQPQHF.